This TCR beta chain appears in the sequencing data of a study of blood T cell repertoires in COVID-19. The wider study: Some COVID-19 samples were acute and others convalescent; all came from the United States, Italy and Spain.

Only one count was recorded for this clone. Authors' methods: Estimates of nucleated cell counts were drawn from the amplification of reference gene primers. Data came from immunoSEQ multiplex PCR; TCRdb stores just in-frame clones and leaves some out. That table supplies the V and J calls and clone size; D and trimming were determined from the DNA. The sample lists about 310,000 clones, approximately 89% occurring once. V shed 5 bases, J shed 2 bases, and the junction held 10 bases outside the gene matches. CDR3 length: 17 amino acids. Looked up from germline, CDR1 is SGHTA and CDR2 is FQGNSA. This chain connects TRBV7-2 to TRBJ1-4, with 8 nucleotides matching TRBD1. The clonotype was recovered from a woman in her 50s who had recovered from COVID-19. What was sequenced was peripheral blood. The CDR3: CASSRTGRVPTNEKLFF. As DNA, the CDR3 is TGTGCCAGCAGCCGGACAGGGCGGGTTCCGACTAATGAAAAACTGTTTTTT.